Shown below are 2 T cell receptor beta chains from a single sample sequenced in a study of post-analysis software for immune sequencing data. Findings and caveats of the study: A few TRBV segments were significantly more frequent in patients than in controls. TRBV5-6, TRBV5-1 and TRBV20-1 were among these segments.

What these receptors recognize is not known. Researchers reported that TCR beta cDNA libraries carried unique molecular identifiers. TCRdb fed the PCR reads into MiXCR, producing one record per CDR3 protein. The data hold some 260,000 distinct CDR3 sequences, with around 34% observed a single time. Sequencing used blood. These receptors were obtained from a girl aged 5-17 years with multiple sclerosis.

The CDR3 loop reads CASRQGEWVNIEAFF. CDR3 in DNA: TGTGCCAGCAGACAGGGGGAGTGGGTGAACATTGAAGCTTTCTTT. The genes are TRBV21-1 and TRBJ1-1; the table calls TRBD1, which could not be checked here. TRBV21-1 is a pseudogene locus. The CDR3 is made up of 15 amino acids.

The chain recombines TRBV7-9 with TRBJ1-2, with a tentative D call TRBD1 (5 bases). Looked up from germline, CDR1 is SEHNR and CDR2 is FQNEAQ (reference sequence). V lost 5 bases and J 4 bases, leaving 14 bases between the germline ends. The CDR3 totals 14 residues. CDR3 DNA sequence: TGTGCCAGCAGCCAAGACGCGACAGCCTATGGCTACACCTTC. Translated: CASSQDATAYGYTF.